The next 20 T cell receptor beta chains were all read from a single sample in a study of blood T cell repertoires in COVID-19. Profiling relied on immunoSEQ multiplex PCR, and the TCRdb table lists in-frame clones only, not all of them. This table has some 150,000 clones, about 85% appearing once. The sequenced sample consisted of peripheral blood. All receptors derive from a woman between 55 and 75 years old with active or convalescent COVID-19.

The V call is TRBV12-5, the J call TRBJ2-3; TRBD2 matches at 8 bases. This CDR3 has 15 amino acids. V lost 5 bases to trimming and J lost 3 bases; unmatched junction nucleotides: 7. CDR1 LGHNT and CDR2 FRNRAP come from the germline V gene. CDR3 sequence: CASGLGTSTTDTQYF. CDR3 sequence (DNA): TGTGCTAGTGGTCTCGGGACTAGTACTACAGATACGCAGTATTTT.

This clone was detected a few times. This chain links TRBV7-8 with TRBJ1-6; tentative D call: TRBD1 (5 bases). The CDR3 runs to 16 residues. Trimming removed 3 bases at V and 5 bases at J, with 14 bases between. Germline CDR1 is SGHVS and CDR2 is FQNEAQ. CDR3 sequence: CASSLRGLLHNSPLHF. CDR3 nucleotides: TGTGCCAGCAGCTTGAGGGGACTGTTGCATAATTCACCCCTCCACTTT. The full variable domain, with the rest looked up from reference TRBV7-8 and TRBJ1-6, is GAGVSQSPRYKVAKRGQDVALRCDPISGHVSLFWYQQALGQGPEFLTYFQNEAQLDKSGLPSDRFFAERPEGSVSTLKIQRTQQEDSAVYLCASSLRGLLHNSPLHFGNGTRLTVT.

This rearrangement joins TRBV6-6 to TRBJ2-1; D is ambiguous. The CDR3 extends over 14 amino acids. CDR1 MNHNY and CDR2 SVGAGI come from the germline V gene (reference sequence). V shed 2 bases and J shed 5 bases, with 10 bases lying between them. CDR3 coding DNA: TGTGCCAGCAGTTACGTGGTCCACAACAATGAGCAGTTCTTC. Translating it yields CASSYVVHNNEQFF.

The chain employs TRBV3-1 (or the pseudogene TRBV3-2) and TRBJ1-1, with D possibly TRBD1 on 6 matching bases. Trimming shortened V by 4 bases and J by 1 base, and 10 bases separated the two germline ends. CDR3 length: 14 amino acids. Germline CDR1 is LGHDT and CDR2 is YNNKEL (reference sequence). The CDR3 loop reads CASSLAGANTEAFF. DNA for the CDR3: TGTGCCAGCAGCCTGGCAGGGGCGAACACTGAAGCTTTCTTT.

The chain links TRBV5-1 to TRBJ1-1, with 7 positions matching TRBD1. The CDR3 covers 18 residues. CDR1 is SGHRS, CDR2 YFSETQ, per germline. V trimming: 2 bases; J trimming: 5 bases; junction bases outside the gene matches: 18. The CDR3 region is CASSLKGAEGGWMTEAFF. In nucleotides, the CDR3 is TGCGCCAGCAGCTTAAAGGGGGCCGAGGGGGGTTGGATGACTGAAGCTTTCTTT.

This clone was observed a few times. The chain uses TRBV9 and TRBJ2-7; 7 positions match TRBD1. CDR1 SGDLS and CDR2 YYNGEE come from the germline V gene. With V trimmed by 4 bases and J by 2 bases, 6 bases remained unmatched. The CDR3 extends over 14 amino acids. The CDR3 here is CASSPGTAAYEQYF. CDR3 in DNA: TGTGCCAGCAGCCCTGGGACAGCCGCCTACGAGCAGTACTTC.

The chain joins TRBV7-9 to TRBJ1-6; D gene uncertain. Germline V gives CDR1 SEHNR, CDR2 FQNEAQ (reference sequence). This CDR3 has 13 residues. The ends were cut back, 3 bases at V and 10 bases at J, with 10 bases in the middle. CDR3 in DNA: TGTGCCAGCAGCTTCGACGGGGAATCACCCCTCCACTTT. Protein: CASSFDGESPLHF.

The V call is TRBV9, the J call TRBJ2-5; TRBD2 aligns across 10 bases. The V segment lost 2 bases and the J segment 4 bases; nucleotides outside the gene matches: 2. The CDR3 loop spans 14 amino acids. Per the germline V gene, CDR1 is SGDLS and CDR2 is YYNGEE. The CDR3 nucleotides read TGTGCCAGCAGCGTTAGCGGGGGGCCAGAGACCCAGTACTTC. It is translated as CASSVSGGPETQYF.

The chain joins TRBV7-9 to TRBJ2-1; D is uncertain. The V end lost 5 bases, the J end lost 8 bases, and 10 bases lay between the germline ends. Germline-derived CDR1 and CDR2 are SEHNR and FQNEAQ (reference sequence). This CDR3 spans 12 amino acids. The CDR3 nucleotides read TGTGCCAGCAGCCTGGGTGGAGATGAGCAGTTCTTC. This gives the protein CASSLGGDEQFF.

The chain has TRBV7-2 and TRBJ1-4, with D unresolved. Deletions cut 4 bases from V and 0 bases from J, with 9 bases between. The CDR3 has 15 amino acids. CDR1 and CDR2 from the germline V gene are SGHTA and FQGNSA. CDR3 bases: TGTGCCAGCAGCTCGACACCAGCAACTAATGAAAAACTGTTTTTT. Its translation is CASSSTPATNEKLFF.

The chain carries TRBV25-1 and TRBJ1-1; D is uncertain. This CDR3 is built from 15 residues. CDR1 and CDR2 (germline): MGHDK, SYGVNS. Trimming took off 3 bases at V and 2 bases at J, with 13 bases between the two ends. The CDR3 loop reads CASSELGPGNTEAFF. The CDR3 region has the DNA TGTGCCAGCAGTGAGCTGGGTCCAGGAAACACTGAAGCTTTCTTT.

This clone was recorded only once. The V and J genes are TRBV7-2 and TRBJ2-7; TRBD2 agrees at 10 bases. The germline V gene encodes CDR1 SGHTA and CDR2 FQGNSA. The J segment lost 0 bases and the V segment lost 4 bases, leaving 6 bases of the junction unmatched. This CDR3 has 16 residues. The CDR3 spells CASSSIGLAASYEQYF. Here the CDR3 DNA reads TGTGCCAGCAGCTCGATAGGACTAGCGGCCTCCTACGAGCAGTACTTC.

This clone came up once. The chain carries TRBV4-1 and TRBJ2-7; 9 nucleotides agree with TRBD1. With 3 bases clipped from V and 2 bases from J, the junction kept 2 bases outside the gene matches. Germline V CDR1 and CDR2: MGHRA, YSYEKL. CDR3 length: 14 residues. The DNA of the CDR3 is TGCGCCAGCAGCCATGGGACAGGGACCTACGAGCAGTACTTC. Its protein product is CASSHGTGTYEQYF.

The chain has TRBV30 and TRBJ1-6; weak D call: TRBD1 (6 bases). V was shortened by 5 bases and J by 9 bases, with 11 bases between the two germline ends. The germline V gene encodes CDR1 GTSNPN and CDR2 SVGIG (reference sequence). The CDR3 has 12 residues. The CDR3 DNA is TGTGCCTGGGACAGGCTAACTTCACCCCTCCACTTT. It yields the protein CAWDRLTSPLHF. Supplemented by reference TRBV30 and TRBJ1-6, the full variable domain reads SQTIHQWPATLVQPVGSPLSLECTVEGTSNPNLYWYRQAAGRGLQLLFYSVGIGQISSEVPQNLSASRPQDRQFILSSKKLLLSDSGFYLCAWDRLTSPLHFGNGTRLTVT.

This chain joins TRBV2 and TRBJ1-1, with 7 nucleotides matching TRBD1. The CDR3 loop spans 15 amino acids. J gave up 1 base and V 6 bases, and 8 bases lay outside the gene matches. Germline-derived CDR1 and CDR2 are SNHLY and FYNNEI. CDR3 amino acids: CASSVDRAGNTEAFF. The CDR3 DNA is TGTGCCAGCAGCGTTGACAGGGCGGGGAACACTGAAGCTTTCTTT. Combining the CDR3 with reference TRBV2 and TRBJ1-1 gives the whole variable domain EPEVTQTPSHQVTQMGQEVILRCVPISNHLYFYWYRQILGQKVEFLVSFYNNEISEKSEIFDDQFSVERPDGSNFTLKIRSTKLEDSAMYFCASSVDRAGNTEAFFGQGTRLTVV.

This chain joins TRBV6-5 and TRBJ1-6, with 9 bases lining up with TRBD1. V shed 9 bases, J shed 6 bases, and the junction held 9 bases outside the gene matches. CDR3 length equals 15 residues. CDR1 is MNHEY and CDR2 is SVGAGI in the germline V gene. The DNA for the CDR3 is TGTGCCAGGCCCCTCGGGGGACAGGGTAATTCACCCCTCCACTTT. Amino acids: CARPLGGQGNSPLHF.

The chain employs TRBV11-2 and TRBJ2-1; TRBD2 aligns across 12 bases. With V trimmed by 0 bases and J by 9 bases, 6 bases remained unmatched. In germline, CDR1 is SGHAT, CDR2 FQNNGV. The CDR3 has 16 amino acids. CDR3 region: CASSLDGLAGRGEQFF. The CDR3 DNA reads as TGTGCCAGCAGCTTAGATGGACTAGCGGGGAGGGGTGAGCAGTTCTTC.

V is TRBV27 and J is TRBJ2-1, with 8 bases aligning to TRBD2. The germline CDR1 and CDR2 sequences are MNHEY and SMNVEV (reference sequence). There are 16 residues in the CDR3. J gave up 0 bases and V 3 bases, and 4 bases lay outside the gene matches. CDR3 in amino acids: CASSFERGYSYNEQFF. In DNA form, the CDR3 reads TGTGCCAGCAGTTTTGAGCGGGGGTACTCCTACAATGAGCAGTTCTTC.

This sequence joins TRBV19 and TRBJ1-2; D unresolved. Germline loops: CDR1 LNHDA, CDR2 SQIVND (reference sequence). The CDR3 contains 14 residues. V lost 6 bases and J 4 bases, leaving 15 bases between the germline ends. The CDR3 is CASRTDASFYGYTF. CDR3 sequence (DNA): TGTGCCAGTAGAACTGATGCGTCTTTCTATGGCTACACCTTC.

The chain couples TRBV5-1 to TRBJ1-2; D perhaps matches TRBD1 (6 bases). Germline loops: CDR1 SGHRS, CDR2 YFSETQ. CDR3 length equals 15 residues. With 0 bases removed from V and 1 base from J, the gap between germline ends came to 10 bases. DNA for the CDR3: TGCGCCAGCAGCTTGGGGACAGAGGGTAACTATGGCTACACCTTC. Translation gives CASSLGTEGNYGYTF.